A selection of T cell receptor beta chains follows, all from one sample in a study of OX40 agonist ivuxolimab in advanced cancers. Generated by immunoSEQ multiplex PCR, the TCRdb table keeps only in-frame clones and is missing some. Found here are about 99,000 clones, around 96% of them singletons; the top ten hold 2% to 2.5%. Source: CD4+ or CD8+ T cells sorted from blood, taken in a trial of the OX40 agonist ivuxolimab. The receptors stem from an adult with an advanced solid tumor such as melanoma, head and neck, liver or kidney cancer. CDR3s leave out the opening cysteine and the closing phenylalanine or tryptophan. The D gene is left open where the match is weak. Clone size is shown for a subset of rows, as once, few, many or a class of expanded clone.

v_call	d_call	clone_size	j_call	cdr3_aa
TRBV4-3	-	-	TRBJ1-2	ASSQDRHPNYGYT
TRBV7-9	-	-	TRBJ2-3	ASSFQGRTDTQY
TRBV25-1	-	-	TRBJ2-2	ASEKTVNTGELF
TRBV6-1	TRBD1	-	TRBJ1-2	ASTGTDYGYT
TRBV28	TRBD2	-	TRBJ2-1	ATTSGLAGDHNEQF
TRBV28	-	-	TRBJ2-1	ASSLDYEQF
TRBV6-5	-	-	TRBJ2-7	ASSPSDPDYEQY
TRBV13	TRBD2	-	TRBJ2-7	ASSSGLAGGASSYEQY
TRBV19	-	-	TRBJ2-7	ASSPGAVYEQY
TRBV4-1	TRBD2	once	-	ASSLREEVHEQY
TRBV7-6	TRBD1	-	TRBJ2-7	ASSARQGAIHEQY
TRBV15	-	-	TRBJ1-1	ATSRDREGANTEAF
TRBV5-8	-	-	TRBJ1-1	ASSSRTTGNTEAF
TRBV9	-	-	TRBJ2-7	ASSGFPSYEQY
TRBV29-1	-	-	TRBJ1-2	SAATGRGGYT
TRBV11-3	TRBD1	-	TRBJ2-7	ASSFGTDYEQY
TRBV19	TRBD1	-	TRBJ2-1	ASSSGTGEQF
TRBV5-1	-	-	TRBJ2-7	ASSLARAYEQY
TRBV7-9	-	-	TRBJ2-1	ASSGGAGTYLNEQF
TRBV19	-	-	TRBJ1-2	ASSPAVSYGYT
TRBV19	TRBD1	-	TRBJ2-7	ASSPRQGIEQY
TRBV14	TRBD2	-	TRBJ2-1	ASSQELAGVSNEQF
TRBV5-4	-	-	TRBJ2-2	ASSFRLGETGELF
TRBV7-9	-	-	TRBJ2-7	ASSPRIAENYEQY
TRBV6-5	-	-	TRBJ1-5	ASSYSIEGNNQPQH
TRBV7-2	TRBD2	medium-sized	TRBJ2-7	ASSLVGGRSSYEQY
TRBV28	TRBD1	-	TRBJ1-6	ASRVTGSHSPLH
TRBV5-4	-	-	TRBJ1-2	ASGDAISNYGYT
TRBV10-3	TRBD1	-	TRBJ1-4	AIRGQGAGTNEKLF
TRBV9	-	-	TRBJ1-1	ASSVGRGGGTEAF
TRBV9	-	-	TRBJ2-5	ASSAGYSWVEETQY
TRBV5-4	-	-	TRBJ2-5	ASSLGDTETQY
TRBV27	-	-	TRBJ2-7	ASSPRGGATYEQY
TRBV18	-	-	TRBJ2-7	ASSLVGGSEQY
TRBV9	-	-	TRBJ2-2	ASSNPPRGAGELF
TRBV5-5	-	-	TRBJ2-7	ASSLDRVRASYEQY
TRBV28	-	-	TRBJ2-1	ASSPSSRVYNEQF
TRBV19	TRBD2	-	TRBJ2-7	ASSMGGRAYEQY
TRBV27	-	-	TRBJ1-2	ASSFSRIDGYT
TRBV28	-	-	TRBJ2-1	ASSRENNNEQF
TRBV5-4	-	-	TRBJ1-3	ASSLDSGTGNTIY
TRBV6-6	-	-	TRBJ1-2	ASSPGQGIYGYT
TRBV5-4	TRBD2	-	TRBJ2-3	ATAGGGTQY
TRBV5-1	-	-	TRBJ2-7	ASSDPTDYEQY
TRBV7-2	-	-	TRBJ2-7	ASSLNREPYEQY
TRBV30	-	-	TRBJ1-6	AWSGGVNSPLH
TRBV2	TRBD2	-	TRBJ2-1	ASSGGAGGNNEQF
TRBV27	-	-	TRBJ2-7	ATREEISSYEQY
TRBV4-1	-	-	TRBJ1-3	ASSPIPQDPGNTIY
TRBV21-1	-	-	TRBJ2-1	ASSFLGEAGGPPPSYNEQF
TRBV19	-	-	TRBJ2-1	ASSPTSETEQF
TRBV27	TRBD1	-	TRBJ1-5	ASSHRGGNQPQH
TRBV27	TRBD1	-	TRBJ1-5	ASSAGGQPQH
TRBV14	-	-	TRBJ2-1	ASSQGSGSSYNEQF
TRBV4-2	-	few	TRBJ1-1	ASSQDPGGNTEAF
TRBV7-8	TRBD1	-	TRBJ1-4	ASSPGQGGEKLF
TRBV19	TRBD2	-	TRBJ2-1	ASSIAGVYNEQF
TRBV27	TRBD2	-	TRBJ2-1	ASSLSTSGRASEQF